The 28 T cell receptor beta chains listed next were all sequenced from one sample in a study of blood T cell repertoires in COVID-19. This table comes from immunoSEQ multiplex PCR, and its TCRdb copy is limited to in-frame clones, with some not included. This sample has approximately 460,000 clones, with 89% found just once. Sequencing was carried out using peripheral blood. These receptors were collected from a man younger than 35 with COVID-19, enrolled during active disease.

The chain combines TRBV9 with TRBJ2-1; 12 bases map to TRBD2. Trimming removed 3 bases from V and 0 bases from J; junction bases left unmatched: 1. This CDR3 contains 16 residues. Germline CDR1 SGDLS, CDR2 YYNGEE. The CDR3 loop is CASSGTSGDSYNEQFF. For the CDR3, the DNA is TGTGCCAGCAGCGGGACTAGCGGGGACTCCTACAATGAGCAGTTCTTC.

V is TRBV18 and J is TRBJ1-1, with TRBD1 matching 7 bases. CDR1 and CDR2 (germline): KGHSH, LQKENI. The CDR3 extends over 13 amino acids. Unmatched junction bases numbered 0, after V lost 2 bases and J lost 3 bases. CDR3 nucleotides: TGTGCCAGCTCACCAACAGGGGACACTGAAGCTTTCTTT. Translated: CASSPTGDTEAFF. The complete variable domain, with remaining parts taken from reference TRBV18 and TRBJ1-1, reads NAGVMQNPRHLVRRRGQEARLRCSPMKGHSHVYWYRQLPEEGLKFMVYLQKENIIDESGMPKERFSAEFPKEGPSILRIQQVVRGDSAAYFCASSPTGDTEAFFGQGTRLTVV.

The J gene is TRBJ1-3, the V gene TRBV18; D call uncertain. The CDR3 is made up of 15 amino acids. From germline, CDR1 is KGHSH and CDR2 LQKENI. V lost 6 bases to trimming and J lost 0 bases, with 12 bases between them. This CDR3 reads CASSATADSGNTIYF. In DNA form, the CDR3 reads TGTGCCAGCTCCGCCACAGCAGACTCTGGAAACACCATATATTTT.

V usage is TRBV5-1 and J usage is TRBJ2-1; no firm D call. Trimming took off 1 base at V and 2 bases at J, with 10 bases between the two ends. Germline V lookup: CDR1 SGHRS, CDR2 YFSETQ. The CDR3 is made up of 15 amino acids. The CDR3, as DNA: TGCGCCAGCAGCTTGTTGCGTTCTACCTACAATGAGCAGTTCTTC. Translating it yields CASSLLRSTYNEQFF.

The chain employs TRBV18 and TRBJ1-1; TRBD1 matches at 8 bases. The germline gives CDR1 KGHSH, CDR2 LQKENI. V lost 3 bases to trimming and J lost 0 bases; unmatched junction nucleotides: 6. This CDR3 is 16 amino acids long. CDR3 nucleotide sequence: TGTGCCAGCTCACCCGCCCGGGACAGGCTGAACACTGAAGCTTTCTTT. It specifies CASSPARDRLNTEAFF. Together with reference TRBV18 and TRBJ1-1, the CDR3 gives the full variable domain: NAGVMQNPRHLVRRRGQEARLRCSPMKGHSHVYWYRQLPEEGLKFMVYLQKENIIDESGMPKERFSAEFPKEGPSILRIQQVVRGDSAAYFCASSPARDRLNTEAFFGQGTRLTVV.

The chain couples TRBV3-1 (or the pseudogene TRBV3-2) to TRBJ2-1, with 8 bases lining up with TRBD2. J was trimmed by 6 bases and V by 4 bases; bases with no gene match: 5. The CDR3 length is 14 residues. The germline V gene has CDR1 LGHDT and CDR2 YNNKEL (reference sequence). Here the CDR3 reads CASSRLGTSNEQFF. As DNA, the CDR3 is TGTGCCAGCAGCCGACTAGGGACTAGCAATGAGCAGTTCTTC.

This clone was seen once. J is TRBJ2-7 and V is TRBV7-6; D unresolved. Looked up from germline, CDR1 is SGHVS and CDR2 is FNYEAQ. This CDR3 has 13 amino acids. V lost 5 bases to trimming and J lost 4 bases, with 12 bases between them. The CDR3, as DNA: TGTGCCAGCAGCAAAGACACCGGATACGAGCAGTACTTC. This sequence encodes CASSKDTGYEQYF.

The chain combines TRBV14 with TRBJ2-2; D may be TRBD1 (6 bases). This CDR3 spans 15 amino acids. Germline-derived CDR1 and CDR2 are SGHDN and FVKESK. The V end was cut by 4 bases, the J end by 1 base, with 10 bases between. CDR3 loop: CASSLDRLNTGELFF. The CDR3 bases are TGTGCCAGCAGCCTTGACAGGCTGAACACCGGGGAGCTGTTTTTT. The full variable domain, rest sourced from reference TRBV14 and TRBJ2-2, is EAGVTQFPSHSVIEKGQTVTLRCDPISGHDNLYWYRRVMGKEIKFLLHFVKESKQDESGMPNNRFLAERTGGTYSTLKVQPAELEDSGVYFCASSLDRLNTGELFFGEGSRLTVL.

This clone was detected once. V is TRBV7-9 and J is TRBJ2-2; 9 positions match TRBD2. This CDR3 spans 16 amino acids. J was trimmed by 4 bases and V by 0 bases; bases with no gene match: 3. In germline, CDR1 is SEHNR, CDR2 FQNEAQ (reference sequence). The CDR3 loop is CASSLALAGLTGELFF. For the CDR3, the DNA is TGTGCCAGCAGCTTAGCCCTAGCGGGACTCACCGGGGAGCTGTTTTTT.

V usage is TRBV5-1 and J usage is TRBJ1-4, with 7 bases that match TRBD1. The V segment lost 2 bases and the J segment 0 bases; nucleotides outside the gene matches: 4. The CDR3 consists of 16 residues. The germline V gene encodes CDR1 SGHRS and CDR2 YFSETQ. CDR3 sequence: CASSLGTAATNEKLFF. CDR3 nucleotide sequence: TGCGCCAGCAGCTTAGGGACAGCCGCAACTAATGAAAAACTGTTTTTT.

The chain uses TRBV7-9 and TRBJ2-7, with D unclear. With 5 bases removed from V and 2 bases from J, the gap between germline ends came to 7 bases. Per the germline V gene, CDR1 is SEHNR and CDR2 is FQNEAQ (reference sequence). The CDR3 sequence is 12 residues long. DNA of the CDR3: TGTGCCAGCAGCCGCTATACCTACGAGCAGTACTTC. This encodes CASSRYTYEQYF.

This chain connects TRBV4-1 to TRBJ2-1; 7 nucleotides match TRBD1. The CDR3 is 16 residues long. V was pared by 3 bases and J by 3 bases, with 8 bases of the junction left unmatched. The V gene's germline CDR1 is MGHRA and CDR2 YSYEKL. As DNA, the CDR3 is TGCGCCAGCAGCCATCTACCGGGACAGAGCTACAATGAGCAGTTCTTC. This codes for CASSHLPGQSYNEQFF.

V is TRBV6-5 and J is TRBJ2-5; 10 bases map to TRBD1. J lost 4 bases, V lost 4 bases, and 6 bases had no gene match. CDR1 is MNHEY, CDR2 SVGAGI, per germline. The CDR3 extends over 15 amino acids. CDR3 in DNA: TGTGCCAGCAGTTCTGACAGGGGGCGGCGAGAGACCCAGTACTTC. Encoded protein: CASSSDRGRRETQYF.

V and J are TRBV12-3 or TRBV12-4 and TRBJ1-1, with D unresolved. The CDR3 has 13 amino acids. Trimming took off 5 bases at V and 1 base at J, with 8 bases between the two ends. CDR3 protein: CASSPFPNTEAFF. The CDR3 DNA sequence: TGTGCCAGCAGTCCCTTTCCGAACACTGAAGCTTTCTTT.

The chain's CDR3 is CASSRKGDQPQHF. DNA of the CDR3: TGTGCCAGCAGCCGAAAGGGGGACCAGCCCCAGCATTTT. The chain links TRBV5-5 to TRBJ1-5; D perhaps matches TRBD1 (6 bases). Trimming removed 4 bases at V and 7 bases at J, with 12 bases between. The germline CDR1 and CDR2 sequences are SGHKS and YYEKEE (reference sequence). There are 13 residues in the CDR3.

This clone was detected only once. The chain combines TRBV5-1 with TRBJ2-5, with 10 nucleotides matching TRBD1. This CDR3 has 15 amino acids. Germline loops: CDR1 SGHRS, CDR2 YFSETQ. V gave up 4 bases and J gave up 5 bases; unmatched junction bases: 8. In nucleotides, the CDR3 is TGCGCCAGCAGCCTACGAGGGACAGGGGCCGAGACCCAGTACTTC. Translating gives CASSLRGTGAETQYF.

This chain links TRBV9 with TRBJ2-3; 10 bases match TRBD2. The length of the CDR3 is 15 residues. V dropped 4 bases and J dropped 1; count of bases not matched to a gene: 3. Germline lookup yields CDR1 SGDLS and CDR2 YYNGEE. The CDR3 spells CASSTSGRGTDTQYF. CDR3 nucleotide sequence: TGTGCCAGCAGCACCAGCGGGAGGGGCACAGATACGCAGTATTTT.

CDR3 DNA: TGTGCCTGGAGGACTAGCGGCACAGATACGCAGTATTTT. As protein: CAWRTSGTDTQYF. V and J are TRBV30 and TRBJ2-3; TRBD2 matches 8 bases. V was pared by 3 bases and J by 1 base, with 0 bases of the junction left unmatched. Germline CDR1 GTSNPN, CDR2 SVGIG (reference sequence). This CDR3 contains 13 residues.

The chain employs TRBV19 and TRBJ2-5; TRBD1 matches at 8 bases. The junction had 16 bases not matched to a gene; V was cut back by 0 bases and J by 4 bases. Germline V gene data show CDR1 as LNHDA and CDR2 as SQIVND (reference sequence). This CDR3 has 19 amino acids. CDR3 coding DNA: TGTGCCAGTAGTATAGATCTTTCTCGCGGGCAGGGGGCTGGAGAGACCCAGTACTTC. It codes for CASSIDLSRGQGAGETQYF.

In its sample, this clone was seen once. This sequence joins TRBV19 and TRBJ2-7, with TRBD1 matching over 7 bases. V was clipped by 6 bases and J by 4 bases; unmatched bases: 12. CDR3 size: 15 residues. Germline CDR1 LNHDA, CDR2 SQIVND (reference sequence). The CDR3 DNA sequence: TGTGCCAGTAGCCCATCGACAGGGTTGTGGTACGAGCAGTACTTC. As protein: CASSPSTGLWYEQYF.

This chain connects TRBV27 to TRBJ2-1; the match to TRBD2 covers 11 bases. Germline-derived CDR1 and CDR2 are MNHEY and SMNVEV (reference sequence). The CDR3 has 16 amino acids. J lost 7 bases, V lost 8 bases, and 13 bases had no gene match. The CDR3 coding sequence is TGTGCCAGCTTTACCTTTTCTAGCGGGAGGTATAATGAGCAGTTCTTC. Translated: CASFTFSSGRYNEQFF.

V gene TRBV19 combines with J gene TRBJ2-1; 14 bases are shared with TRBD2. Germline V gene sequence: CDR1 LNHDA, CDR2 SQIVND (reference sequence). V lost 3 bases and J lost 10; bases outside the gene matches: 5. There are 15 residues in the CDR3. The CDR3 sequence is CASSMGLAGAWEQFF. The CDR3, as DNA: TGTGCCAGTAGTATGGGACTAGCGGGAGCATGGGAGCAGTTCTTC.

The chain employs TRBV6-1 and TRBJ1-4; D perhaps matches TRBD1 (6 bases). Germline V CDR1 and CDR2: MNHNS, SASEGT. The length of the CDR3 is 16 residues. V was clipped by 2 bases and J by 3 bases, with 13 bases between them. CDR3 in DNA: TGTGCCAGCAGTGAAAGGGTGGGGGCACCTAATGAAAAACTGTTTTTT. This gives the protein CASSERVGAPNEKLFF.

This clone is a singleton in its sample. In DNA, the CDR3 is TGCGCCAGCAGCTTGGGACAGGGAGAGGGAAAACTGTTTTTT. This translates into CASSLGQGEGKLFF. The V and J genes are TRBV5-1 and TRBJ1-4, with 7 bases matching TRBD1. Germline CDR1 SGHRS, CDR2 YFSETQ. V was pared by 0 bases and J by 10 bases, with 6 bases of the junction left unmatched. The CDR3 covers 14 residues.

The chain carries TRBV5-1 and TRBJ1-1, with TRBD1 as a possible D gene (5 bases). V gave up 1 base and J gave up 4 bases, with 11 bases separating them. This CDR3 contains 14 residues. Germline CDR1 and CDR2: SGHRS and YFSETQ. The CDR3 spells CASSLQGTSTEAFF. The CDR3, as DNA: TGCGCCAGCAGCTTGCAGGGCACATCCACTGAAGCTTTCTTT.

The CDR3 DNA follows: TGTGCCAGCAGCAGGACAGGGGAAAAAAAACTGTTTTTT. Protein product: CASSRTGEKKLFF. The chain links TRBV3-1 (or the pseudogene TRBV3-2) to TRBJ1-4; 9 nucleotides match TRBD1. V was clipped by 5 bases and J by 9 bases; unmatched bases: 4. The CDR3 has 13 amino acids. Germline V gives CDR1 LGHDT, CDR2 YNNKEL (reference sequence).

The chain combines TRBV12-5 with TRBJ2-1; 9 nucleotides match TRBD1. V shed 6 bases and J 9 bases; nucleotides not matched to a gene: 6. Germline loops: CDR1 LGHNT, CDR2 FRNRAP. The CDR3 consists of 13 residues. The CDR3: CASGEQGATEQFF. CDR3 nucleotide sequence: TGTGCTAGTGGGGAACAGGGGGCGACTGAGCAGTTCTTC.

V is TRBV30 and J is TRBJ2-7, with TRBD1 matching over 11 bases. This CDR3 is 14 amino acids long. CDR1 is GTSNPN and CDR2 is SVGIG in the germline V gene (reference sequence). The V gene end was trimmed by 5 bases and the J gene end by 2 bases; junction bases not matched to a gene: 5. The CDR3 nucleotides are TGTGCCTGGTCTACGGGACAGGGGGCCTACGAGCAGTACTTC. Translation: CAWSTGQGAYEQYF. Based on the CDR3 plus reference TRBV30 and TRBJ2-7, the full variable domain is SQTIHQWPATLVQPVGSPLSLECTVEGTSNPNLYWYRQAAGRGLQLLFYSVGIGQISSEVPQNLSASRPQDRQFILSSKKLLLSDSGFYLCAWSTGQGAYEQYFGPGTRLTVT.